This T cell receptor beta chain was sequenced during a study of blood T cell repertoires in COVID-19. Study in general: Samples representing acute and convalescent COVID-19 were sourced from the United States, Italy and Spain.

Germline CDR1 reads SNHLY; CDR2 reads FYNNEI. The ends were cut back, 6 bases at V and 7 bases at J, with 12 bases in the middle. The CDR3 loop spans 12 amino acids. The repertoire was sequenced with immunoSEQ multiplex PCR; TCRdb's copy has only in-frame clones and lacks some. The data hold roughly 300,000 clones, with over 75% observed a single time. This TCR derives from a woman between 25 and 40 years old who had recovered from COVID-19. V and J are TRBV2 and TRBJ2-5; TRBD1 might be the D (5 bases). Specimen: PBMCs or T cells enriched from blood (not recorded which). CDR3 bases: TGTGCCAGCAGCACAGGAGAAGGGACCCAGTACTTC. It translates to CASSTGEGTQYF.